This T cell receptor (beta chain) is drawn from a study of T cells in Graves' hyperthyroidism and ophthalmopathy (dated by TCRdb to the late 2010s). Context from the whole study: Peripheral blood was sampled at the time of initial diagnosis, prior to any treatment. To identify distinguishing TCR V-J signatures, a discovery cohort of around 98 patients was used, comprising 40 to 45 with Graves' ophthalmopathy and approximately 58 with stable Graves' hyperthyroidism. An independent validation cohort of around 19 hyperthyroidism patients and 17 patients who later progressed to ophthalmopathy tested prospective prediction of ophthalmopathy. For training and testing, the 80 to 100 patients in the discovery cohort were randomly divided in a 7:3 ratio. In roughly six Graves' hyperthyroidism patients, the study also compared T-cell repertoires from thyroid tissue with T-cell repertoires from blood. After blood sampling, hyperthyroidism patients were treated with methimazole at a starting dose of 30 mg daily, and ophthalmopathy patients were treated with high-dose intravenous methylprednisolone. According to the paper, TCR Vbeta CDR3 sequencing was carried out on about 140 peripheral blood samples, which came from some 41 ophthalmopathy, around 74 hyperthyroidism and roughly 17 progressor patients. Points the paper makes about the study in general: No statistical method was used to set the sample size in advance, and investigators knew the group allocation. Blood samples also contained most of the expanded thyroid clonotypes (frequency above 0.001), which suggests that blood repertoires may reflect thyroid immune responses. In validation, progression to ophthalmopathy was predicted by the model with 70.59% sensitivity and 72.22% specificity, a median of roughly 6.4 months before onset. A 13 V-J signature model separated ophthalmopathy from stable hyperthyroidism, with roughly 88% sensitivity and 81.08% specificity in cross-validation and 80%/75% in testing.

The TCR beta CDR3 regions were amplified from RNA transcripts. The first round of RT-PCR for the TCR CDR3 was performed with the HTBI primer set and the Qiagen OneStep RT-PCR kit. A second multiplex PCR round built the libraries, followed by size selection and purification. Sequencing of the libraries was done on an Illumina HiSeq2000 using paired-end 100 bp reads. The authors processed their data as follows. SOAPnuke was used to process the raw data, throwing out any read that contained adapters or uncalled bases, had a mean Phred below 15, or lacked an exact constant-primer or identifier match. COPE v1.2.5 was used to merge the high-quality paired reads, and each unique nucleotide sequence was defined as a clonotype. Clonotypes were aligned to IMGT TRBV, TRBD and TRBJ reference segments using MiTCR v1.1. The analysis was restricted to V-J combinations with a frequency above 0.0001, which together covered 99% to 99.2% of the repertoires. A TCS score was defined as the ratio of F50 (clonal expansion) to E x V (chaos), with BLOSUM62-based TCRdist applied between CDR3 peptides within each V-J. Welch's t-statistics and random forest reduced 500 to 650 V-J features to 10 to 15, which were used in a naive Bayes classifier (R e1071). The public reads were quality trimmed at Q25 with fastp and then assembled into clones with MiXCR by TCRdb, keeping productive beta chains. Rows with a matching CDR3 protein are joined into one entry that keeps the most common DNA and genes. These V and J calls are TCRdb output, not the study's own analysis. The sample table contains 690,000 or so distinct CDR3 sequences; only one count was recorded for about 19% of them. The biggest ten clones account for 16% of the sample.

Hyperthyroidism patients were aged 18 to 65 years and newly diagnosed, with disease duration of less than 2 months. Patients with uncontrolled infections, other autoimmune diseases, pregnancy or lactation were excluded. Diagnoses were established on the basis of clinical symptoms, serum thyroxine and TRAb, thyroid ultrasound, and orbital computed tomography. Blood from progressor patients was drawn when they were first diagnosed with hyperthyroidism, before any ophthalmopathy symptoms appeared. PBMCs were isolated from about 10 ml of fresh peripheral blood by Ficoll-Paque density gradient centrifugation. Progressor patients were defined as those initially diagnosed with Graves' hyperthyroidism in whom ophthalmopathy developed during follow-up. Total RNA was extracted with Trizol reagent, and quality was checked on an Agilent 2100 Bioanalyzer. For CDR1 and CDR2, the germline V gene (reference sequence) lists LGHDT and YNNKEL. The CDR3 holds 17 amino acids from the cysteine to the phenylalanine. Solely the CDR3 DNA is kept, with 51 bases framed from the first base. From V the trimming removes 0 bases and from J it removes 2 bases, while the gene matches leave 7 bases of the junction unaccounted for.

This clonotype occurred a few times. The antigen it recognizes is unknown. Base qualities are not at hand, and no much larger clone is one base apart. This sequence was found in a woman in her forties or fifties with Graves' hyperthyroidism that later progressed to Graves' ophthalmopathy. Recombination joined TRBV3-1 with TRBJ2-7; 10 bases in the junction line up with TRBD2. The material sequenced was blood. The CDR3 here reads CASSQENSGGSTYEQYF. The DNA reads TGTGCCAGCAGCCAAGAAAATAGCGGGGGGTCCACCTACGAGCAGTACTTC.